This T cell receptor beta chain comes out of a study of T cell clonality in common variable immunodeficiency. This clone was counted at least ten times. Its antigen is unknown. The sequence runs out 3 residues before the end of the CDR3; the remainder is reconstructed from the germline J gene. CDR3 length: 15 residues. CDR1 and CDR2 (germline): GTSNPN, SVGIG (reference sequence). Deletions cut 1 base from V and 1 base from J, with 13 bases between. Whole-study results and caveats: Fewer TCRbeta clones were shared among CVID subjects than controls.

The data were produced by immunoSEQ multiplex PCR, yet TCRdb's version contains in-frame clones alone and is incomplete. Singletons are absent from the sample, which has tens of thousands of clones. The material sequenced was peripheral blood mononuclear cells. V gene TRBV30 combines with J gene TRBJ1-2; weak D call: TRBD1 (6 bases). The source of this sequence is a person aged 18 to 70 in good health. CDR3 sequence: CAWSGRGGGNYGYTF. The covered CDR3 bases are TGTGCCTGGAGTGGTCGGGGAGGGGGTAACTATGGC.